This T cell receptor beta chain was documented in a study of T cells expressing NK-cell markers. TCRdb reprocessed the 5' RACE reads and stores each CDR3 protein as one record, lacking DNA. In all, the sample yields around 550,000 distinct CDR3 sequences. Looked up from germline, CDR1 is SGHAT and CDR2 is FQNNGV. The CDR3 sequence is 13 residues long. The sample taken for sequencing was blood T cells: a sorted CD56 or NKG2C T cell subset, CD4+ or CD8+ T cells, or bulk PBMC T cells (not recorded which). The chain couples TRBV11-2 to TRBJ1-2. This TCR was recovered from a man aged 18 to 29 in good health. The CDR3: CASSSDAHYGYTF. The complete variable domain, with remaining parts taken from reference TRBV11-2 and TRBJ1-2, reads EAGVAQSPRYKIIEKRQSVAFWCNPISGHATLYWYQQILGQGPKLLIQFQNNGVVDDSQLPKDRFSAERLKGVDSTLKIQPAKLEDSAVYLCASSSDAHYGYTFGSGTRLTVV.